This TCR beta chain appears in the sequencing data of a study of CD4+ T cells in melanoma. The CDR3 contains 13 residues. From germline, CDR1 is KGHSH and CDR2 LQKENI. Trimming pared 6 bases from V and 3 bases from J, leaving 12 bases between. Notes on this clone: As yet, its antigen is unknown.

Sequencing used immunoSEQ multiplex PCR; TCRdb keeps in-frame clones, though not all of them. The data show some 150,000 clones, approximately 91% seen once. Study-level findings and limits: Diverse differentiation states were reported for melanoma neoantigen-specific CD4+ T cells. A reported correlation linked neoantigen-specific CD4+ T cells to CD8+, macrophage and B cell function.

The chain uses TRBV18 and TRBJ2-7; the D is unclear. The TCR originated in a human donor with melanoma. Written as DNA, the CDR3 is TGTGCCAGCTCGTCGATTCATGACTACGAGCAGTACTTC. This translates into CASSSIHDYEQYF. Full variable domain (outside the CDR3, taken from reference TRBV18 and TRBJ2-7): NAGVMQNPRHLVRRRGQEARLRCSPMKGHSHVYWYRQLPEEGLKFMVYLQKENIIDESGMPKERFSAEFPKEGPSILRIQQVVRGDSAAYFCASSSIHDYEQYFGPGTRLTVT.